This T cell receptor beta chain was captured in a study of beta chain features in type 1 diabetes. The table lists this clone with many counts. Of the isolated RNA, all was reverse transcribed, and so the sequenced material was expressed TCRB transcripts. Here immunoSEQ multiplex PCR was the method, and the copy in TCRdb shows in-frame clones only, minus some. Of around 340,000 clones listed, roughly 8% were seen once; the top ten hold around 0.45%. The V and J ends lost 7 bases and 4 bases, in that order; junction bases with no gene match: 7. This CDR3 is 14 amino acids long. Germline assignment: CDR1 LNHDA and CDR2 SQIVND (reference sequence).

The sequenced sample consisted of central memory CD4+ T cells from blood. The TCR comes from a woman under 30 in good health. V gene TRBV19 combines with J gene TRBJ1-1; 9 nucleotides line up with TRBD1. The CDR3 loop reads CASIVGQGATEAFF. In DNA form, the CDR3 reads TGTGCCAGTATTGTGGGACAGGGAGCCACTGAAGCTTTCTTT.